This TCR beta chain was retrieved from a study of blood T cell repertoires in COVID-19. Measured with immunoSEQ multiplex PCR; TCRdb has only the in-frame clones, and not every one. The sample comprises 90,000 to 150,000 clones, approximately 81% of which are singletons, and 3.5% to 4.5% rests with the top ten. Trimming took 5 bases from V and 6 from J; bases not matched to a gene: 5. Per germline, CDR1 SGHAT and CDR2 FQDESV (reference sequence). The CDR3 covers 14 residues. This clonotype originated in a man between 60 and 70 years old with acute or convalescent COVID-19. The sequenced material came from peripheral blood. The V and J genes are TRBV11-1 and TRBJ2-7; 12 bases fit TRBD1. CDR3 DNA: TGTGCCAGCAGCCTGGGACAGGGGGCGGTCGAGCAGTACTTC. Protein product: CASSLGQGAVEQYF. The full variable domain, rest sourced from reference TRBV11-1 and TRBJ2-7, is EAEVAQSPRYKITEKSQAVAFWCDPISGHATLYWYRQILGQGPELLVQFQDESVVDDSQLPKDRFSAERLKGVDSTLKIQPAELGDSAMYLCASSLGQGAVEQYFGPGTRLTVT.